The clone carrying this T cell receptor beta chain was counted a few times. What it binds is unknown. This sample is part of a study of blood T cells in healthy people across ages. Study-wide points: Significant beta diversity loss was already apparent by age about 39, declining roughly linearly. Researchers report that TCR beta diversity correlated strongly with naive T cell percentage. Versus aged donors, long-lived donors had higher diversity and more naive CD4+ cells.

The use of a sample-barcoded 5' primer and a J-beta primer mix characterized a second PCR of roughly 6 to 12 cycles. TCRdb reanalysed the 5' RACE reads using MiXCR and keeps one entry per CDR3 protein. The sample lists about 1 million distinct CDR3 sequences; under 45% were seen once. Total RNA was extracted at no less than 5.5 micrograms per sample. Germline values: CDR1 SQVTM, CDR2 ANQGSEA. Trimming cost V 5 bases and J 4 bases; bases outside gene matches: 6. CDR3 length: 15 residues. The sample taken for sequencing was blood. The chain combines TRBV29-1 with TRBJ2-5, with 14 bases aligning to TRBD2. The clonotype was recovered from a woman aged 55-69 years in good health. The CDR3 coding sequence is TGCAGCGTTTTGGGACTAGCGGGAGATTTAGAGACCCAGTACTTC. Translation: CSVLGLAGDLETQYF.